This T cell receptor beta chain comes out of a study of CD8+CD57+ T cells in acquired aplastic anemia. An expansion of CD8+CD57+ cells by flow cytometry had been shown in patients chosen for sequencing. In all patients, the disease was severe acquired aplastic anemia. This CDR3 comprises 15 residues. V trimming: 1 base; J trimming: 4 bases; junction bases outside the gene matches: 7. The germline V gene has CDR1 MNHNS and CDR2 SASEGT. This clonotype was observed many times. The antigen remains undetermined. Study-wide results and caveats: The study found no significant CD8+ Simpson's diversity difference between patients and controls.

TCR beta VDJ combinations and CDR3 sequences were profiled from genomic DNA. In TCRdb, the reads were re-called with MiXCR into one record per CDR3 protein. The sample lists 110,000 or so distinct CDR3 sequences, 58% occurring once. The chain links TRBV6-1 to TRBJ2-7, with 7 positions matching TRBD2. This TCR came from a human donor with aplastic anemia. Sequencing was done on a sample of sorted CD4+, CD8+, or CD8+CD57+ T cells (not recorded which) from PBMCs. CDR3 amino acids: CASSEGAGVMYEQYF. In DNA, the CDR3 is TGTGCCAGCAGTGAAGGTGCGGGAGTTATGTACGAGCAGTACTTC.